This passage covers 8 T cell receptor beta chains from one sample sequenced in a study of T cell repertoires in cytomegalovirus infection. TCRdb ran MiXCR on the reads and lists one entry per CDR3 protein. The sample yields 150,000 to 200,000 distinct CDR3 sequences, around 15% seen once. Sequenced sample: PBMCs. The origin of the receptors is a human donor in good health (CMV status not recorded). Some clones in this sample may be carry-over from other donors' samples.

This clonotype was seen ten or more times. The rearrangement links TRBV28 to TRBJ2-1; D is unresolved. Germline V gene sequence: CDR1 MDHEN, CDR2 SYDVKM. Trimming stripped 2 bases from V and 5 bases from J, with 13 bases between. The CDR3 is made up of 15 amino acids. The CDR3 DNA sequence: TGTGCCAGCAGTTTAATTAACAGCCCAGACAATGAGCAGTTCTTC. Translation gives CASSLINSPDNEQFF.

The table lists this clonotype with many counts. V is TRBV7-2 and J is TRBJ2-2, with no clear D. Germline V CDR1 and CDR2: SGHTA, FQGNSA. Trimming took 5 bases from V and 4 from J, leaving 2 bases between them. The CDR3 is 11 amino acids. CDR3 nucleotides: TGTGCCAGCAGCCCCACCGGGGAGCTGTTTTTT. Residues: CASSPTGELFF. The full variable domain, rest sourced from reference TRBV7-2 and TRBJ2-2, is GAGVSQSPSNKVTEKGKDVELRCDPISGHTALYWYRQSLGQGLEFLIYFQGNSAPDKSGLPSDRFSAERTGGSVSTLTIQRTQQEDSAVYLCASSPTGELFFGEGSRLTVL.

This clonotype occurred a few times. V and J are TRBV5-5 and TRBJ2-7, with TRBD2 matching 9 bases. This CDR3 comprises 17 residues. V lost 3 bases, J lost 3 bases, and 13 bases stayed unmatched. Germline V gene data show CDR1 as SGHKS and CDR2 as YYEKEE (reference sequence). For the CDR3, the DNA is TGTGCCAGCAGCTCCCGGGGGGGAGCGGGAGGTAACTACGAGCAGTACTTC. Translated, it gives CASSSRGGAGGNYEQYF.

The rearrangement joins TRBV11-2 to TRBJ2-5; 7 nucleotides align to TRBD2. Germline V lookup: CDR1 SGHAT, CDR2 FQNNGV. The CDR3 is 14 amino acids. Trimming cost V 2 bases and J 5 bases; bases outside gene matches: 5. CDR3 nucleotides: TGTGCCAGCAGCTTAATAGCGGGCGGGGAGACCCAGTACTTC. Translated, it gives CASSLIAGGETQYF. The complete variable domain, with remaining parts taken from reference TRBV11-2 and TRBJ2-5, reads EAGVAQSPRYKIIEKRQSVAFWCNPISGHATLYWYQQILGQGPKLLIQFQNNGVVDDSQLPKDRFSAERLKGVDSTLKIQPAKLEDSAVYLCASSLIAGGETQYFGPGTRLLVL.

This clonotype was seen a handful of times. The chain has TRBV19 and TRBJ1-2; D remains unclear. The length of the CDR3 is 15 residues. Germline values: CDR1 LNHDA, CDR2 SQIVND (reference sequence). V lost 3 bases to trimming and J lost 2 bases, with 13 bases between them. The CDR3 DNA reads TGTGCCAGTAGTATCGGCGGCGGTATAAACTATGGCTACACCTTC. It encodes CASSIGGGINYGYTF. The full variable domain, rest sourced from reference TRBV19 and TRBJ1-2, is DGGITQSPKYLFRKEGQNVTLSCEQNLNHDAMYWYRQDPGQGLRLIYYSQIVNDFQKGDIAEGYSVSREKKESFPLTVTSAQKNPTAFYLCASSIGGGINYGYTFGSGTRLTVV.

In this sample, this clonotype turned up many times. The chain uses TRBV12-3 or TRBV12-4 and TRBJ2-5; 7 bases align to TRBD1. The J segment lost 4 bases and the V segment lost 1 base, leaving 3 bases of the junction unmatched. This CDR3 spans 14 amino acids. CDR3 region: CASSLGDRRETQYF. CDR3 DNA sequence: TGTGCCAGCAGTTTAGGGGACAGAAGAGAGACCCAGTACTTC.

The gene calls are TRBV20-1 and TRBJ2-7; D is possibly TRBD1 or TRBD2 (5 bases each). The V gene's germline CDR1 is DFQATT and CDR2 SNEGSKA (reference sequence). There are 14 residues in the CDR3. V lost 0 bases and J 2 bases, leaving 11 bases between the germline ends. CDR3 DNA: TGCAGTGCTAGAGATCCGGGACGGCCCTACGAGCAGTACTTC. This sequence encodes CSARDPGRPYEQYF.

At least ten counts were recorded for this clonotype. This chain links TRBV7-2 with TRBJ1-4, with no clear D. This CDR3 region has 14 residues. Germline CDR1 is SGHTA and CDR2 is FQGNSA. V lost 1 base to trimming and J lost 8 bases, with 11 bases between them. The CDR3 region is CASSLDRVVEKLFF. CDR3 in DNA: TGTGCCAGCAGCTTAGATAGGGTTGTCGAAAAACTGTTTTTT.